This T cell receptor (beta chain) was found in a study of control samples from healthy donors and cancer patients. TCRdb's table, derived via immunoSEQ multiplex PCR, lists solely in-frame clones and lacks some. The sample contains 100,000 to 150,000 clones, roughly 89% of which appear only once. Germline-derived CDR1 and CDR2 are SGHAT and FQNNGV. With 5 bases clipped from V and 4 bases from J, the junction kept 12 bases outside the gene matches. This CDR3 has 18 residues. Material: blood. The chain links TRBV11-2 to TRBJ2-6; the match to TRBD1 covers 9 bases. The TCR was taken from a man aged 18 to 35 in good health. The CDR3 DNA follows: TGTGCCAGCAGCCTCAACAGGGGGCCACAGACCGGGGCCAACGTCCTGACTTTC. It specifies CASSLNRGPQTGANVLTF.